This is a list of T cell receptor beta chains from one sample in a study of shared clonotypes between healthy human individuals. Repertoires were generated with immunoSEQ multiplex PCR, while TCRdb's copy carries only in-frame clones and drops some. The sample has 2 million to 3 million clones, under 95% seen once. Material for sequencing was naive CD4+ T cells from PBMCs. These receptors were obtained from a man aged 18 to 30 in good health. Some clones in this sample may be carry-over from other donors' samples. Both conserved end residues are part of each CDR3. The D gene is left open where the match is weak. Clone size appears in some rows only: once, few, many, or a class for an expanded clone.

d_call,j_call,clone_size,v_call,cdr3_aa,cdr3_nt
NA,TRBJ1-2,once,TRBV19,CASQVGQLNYGYTF,TGTGCCAGCCAAGTTGGGCAGCTCAACTATGGCTACACCTTC
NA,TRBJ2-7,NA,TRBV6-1,CASNGGSGAGYEQYF,TGTGCCAGCAATGGGGGTAGCGGAGCCGGGTACGAGCAGTACTTC
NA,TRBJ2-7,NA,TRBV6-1,CASSEVWGDKQYF,TGTGCCAGCAGTGAGGTGTGGGGAGACAAGCAGTACTTC
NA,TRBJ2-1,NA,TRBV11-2,CASSLSSYNEQFF,TGTGCCAGCAGCCTCAGCTCCTACAATGAGCAGTTCTTC
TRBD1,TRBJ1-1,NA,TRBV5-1,CASSRMLGQGEAFF,TGCGCCAGCAGCCGGATGCTCGGACAGGGTGAAGCTTTCTTT
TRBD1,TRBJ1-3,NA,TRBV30,CAWSADRGDTIYF,TGTGCCTGGAGCGCCGACAGGGGGGACACCATATATTTT
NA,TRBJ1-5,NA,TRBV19,CASSILGYYSNQPQHF,TGTGCCAGTAGTATACTGGGTTACTATAGCAATCAGCCCCAGCATTTT
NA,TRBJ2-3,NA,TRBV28,CASKSQGTQYF,TGTGCCAGCAAATCCCAGGGTACGCAGTATTTT
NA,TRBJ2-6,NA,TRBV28,CASSFGRWTLSSGANVLTF,TGTGCCAGCAGTTTCGGTAGGTGGACCCTCTCCTCTGGGGCCAACGTCCTGACTTTC
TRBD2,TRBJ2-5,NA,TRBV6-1,CASSGTSWTQYF,TGTGCCAGCAGTGGGACTAGTTGGACCCAGTACTTC
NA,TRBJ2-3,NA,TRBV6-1,CASSVSQGAQIPQYF,TGTGCCAGCAGTGTAAGTCAAGGGGCGCAGATCCCACAATATTTT
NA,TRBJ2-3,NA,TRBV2,CASSVDRSTDTQYF,TGTGCCAGCAGTGTAGACAGGAGCACAGATACGCAGTATTTT
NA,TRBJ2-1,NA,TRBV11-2,CASSPGLLTYNEQFF,TGTGCCAGCAGCCCGGGACTCCTCACCTACAATGAGCAGTTCTTC
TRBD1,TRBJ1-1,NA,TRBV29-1,CSVGRQGVTEAFF,TGCAGCGTTGGTCGACAGGGGGTCACTGAAGCTTTCTTT
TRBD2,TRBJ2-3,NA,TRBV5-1,CASSLGLAASWTQYF,TGCGCCAGCAGCTTGGGACTAGCGGCGTCGTGGACGCAGTATTTT
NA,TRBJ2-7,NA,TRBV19,CASSLGTGVEEQYF,TGTGCCAGTAGTCTCGGGACCGGGGTGGAGGAGCAGTACTTC
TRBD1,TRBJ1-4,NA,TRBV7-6,CASSLGGDRLFF,TGTGCCAGCAGCTTAGGGGGGGACAGACTGTTTTTT
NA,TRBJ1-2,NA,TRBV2,CASSEFNAAGYGYTF,TGTGCCAGCAGTGAATTTAATGCGGCAGGCTATGGCTACACCTTC
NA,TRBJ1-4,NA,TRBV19,CASSIRTNEKLFF,TGTGCCAGTAGTATTAGGACTAATGAAAAACTGTTTTTT
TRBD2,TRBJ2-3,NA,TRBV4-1,CASSARGAGVWSDTQYF,TGCGCCAGCAGCGCCCGGGGTGCGGGAGTGTGGTCAGATACGCAGTATTTT
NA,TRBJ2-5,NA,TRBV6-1,CASRGRGGLGETQYF,TGTGCCAGCAGGGGGAGGGGGGGGCTAGGAGAGACCCAGTACTTC
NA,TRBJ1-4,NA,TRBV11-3,CASTPGRLATNEKLFF,TGTGCCAGCACCCCAGGACGACTAGCAACTAATGAAAAACTGTTTTTT
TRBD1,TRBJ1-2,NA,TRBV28,CASSWTGTSTNYGYTF,TGTGCCAGCAGTTGGACAGGCACATCAACTAACTATGGCTACACCTTC
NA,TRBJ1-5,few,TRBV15,CATSPGVFQPQHF,TGTGCCACCAGCCCTGGGGTCTTTCAGCCCCAGCATTTT
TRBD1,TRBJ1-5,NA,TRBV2,CASSETGGDQPQHF,TGTGCCAGCAGTGAGACAGGGGGGGATCAGCCCCAGCATTTT
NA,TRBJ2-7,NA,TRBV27,CASSLLTEPEQYF,TGTGCCAGCAGTCTCCTGACAGAACCCGAGCAGTACTTC
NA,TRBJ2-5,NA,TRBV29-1,CSVVPAGTQYF,TGCAGCGTTGTCCCTGCTGGGACCCAGTACTTC
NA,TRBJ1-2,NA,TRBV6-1,CASARGAGNYGYTF,TGTGCCAGCGCTCGCGGGGCAGGTAACTATGGCTACACCTTC
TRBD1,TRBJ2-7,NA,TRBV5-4,CASSLRQGVNEQYF,TGTGCCAGCAGCTTGAGACAGGGGGTCAACGAGCAGTACTTC
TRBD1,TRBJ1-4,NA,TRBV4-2,CASSQDVSAGGREKLFF,TGTGCCAGCAGCCAAGACGTTAGCGCAGGGGGCAGAGAAAAACTGTTTTTT
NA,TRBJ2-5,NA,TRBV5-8,CASSLGLRQETQYF,TGTGCCAGCAGCTTGGGCCTCCGGCAAGAGACCCAGTACTTC
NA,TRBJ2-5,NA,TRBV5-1,CASSLGLAQQETQYF,TGCGCCAGCAGCTTGGGGCTAGCGCAGCAAGAGACCCAGTACTTC
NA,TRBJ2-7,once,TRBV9,CASSVLGGLEQYF,TGTGCCAGCAGCGTACTTGGAGGGCTCGAGCAGTACTTC
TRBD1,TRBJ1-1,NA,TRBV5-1,CASSPQGQGTNTEAFF,TGCGCCAGCAGCCCGCAGGGACAGGGGACGAACACTGAAGCTTTCTTT
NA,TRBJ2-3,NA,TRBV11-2,CASSPTSGTSTDTQYF,TGTGCCAGCAGCCCCACCTCCGGGACAAGCACAGATACGCAGTATTTT
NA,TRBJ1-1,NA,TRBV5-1,CASSLDDRGTEAFF,TGCGCCAGCAGCTTGGACGATCGGGGAACTGAAGCTTTCTTT
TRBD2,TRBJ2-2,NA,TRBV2,CASSGPFAGVQSGELFF,TGTGCCAGCAGTGGCCCTTTCGCGGGAGTCCAATCTGGGGAGCTGTTTTTT
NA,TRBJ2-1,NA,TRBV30,CAWSVQLADEQFF,TGTGCCTGGAGTGTACAACTAGCTGACGAGCAGTTCTTC
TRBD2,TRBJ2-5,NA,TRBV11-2,CASSPNLAGGIQETQYF,TGTGCCAGCAGCCCAAATCTTGCGGGAGGAATCCAAGAGACCCAGTACTTC
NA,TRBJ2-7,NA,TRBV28,CASRTTTGFEQYF,TGTGCCAGCAGAACTACGACAGGCTTCGAGCAGTACTTC
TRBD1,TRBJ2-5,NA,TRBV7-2,CASSAGQGPKTQYF,TGTGCCAGCAGCGCGGGACAGGGGCCGAAGACCCAGTACTTC
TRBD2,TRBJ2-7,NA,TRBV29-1,CSVGGLAAYEQYF,TGCAGCGTCGGGGGACTAGCAGCCTACGAGCAGTACTTC
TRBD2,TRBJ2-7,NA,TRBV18,CASSPLAGGTYEQYF,TGTGCCAGCTCACCACTAGCGGGAGGAACCTACGAGCAGTACTTC
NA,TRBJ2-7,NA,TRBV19,CASSIRGTVSYEQYF,TGTGCCAGTAGTATTCGGGGGACAGTCTCCTACGAGCAGTACTTC
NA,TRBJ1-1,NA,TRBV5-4,CASSPTPNTEAFF,TGTGCCAGCAGCCCTACACCGAACACTGAAGCTTTCTTT
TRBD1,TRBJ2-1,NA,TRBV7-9,CASSTGTGEYNEQFF,TGTGCCAGCAGCACTGGGACAGGGGAGTACAATGAGCAGTTCTTC
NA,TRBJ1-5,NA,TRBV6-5,CASSRDLAGPDQHF,TGTGCCAGCAGTCGGGATTTAGCGGGACCCGACCAGCATTTT
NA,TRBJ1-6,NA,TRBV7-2,CASSPGTGYNSPLHF,TGTGCCAGCAGCCCCGGGACGGGATATAATTCACCCCTCCACTTT
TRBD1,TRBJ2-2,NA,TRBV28,CASTLLPGQGNTGELFF,TGTGCCAGCACCCTTCTTCCGGGACAGGGAAACACCGGGGAGCTGTTTTTT
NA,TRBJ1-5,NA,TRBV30,CAWGVGGSNQPQHF,TGTGCCTGGGGCGTGGGGGGTAGCAATCAGCCCCAGCATTTT
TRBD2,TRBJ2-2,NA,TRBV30,CACSLRLAGVSGGELFF,TGTGCCTGCAGCCTAAGACTAGCGGGAGTTTCGGGCGGGGAGCTGTTTTTT